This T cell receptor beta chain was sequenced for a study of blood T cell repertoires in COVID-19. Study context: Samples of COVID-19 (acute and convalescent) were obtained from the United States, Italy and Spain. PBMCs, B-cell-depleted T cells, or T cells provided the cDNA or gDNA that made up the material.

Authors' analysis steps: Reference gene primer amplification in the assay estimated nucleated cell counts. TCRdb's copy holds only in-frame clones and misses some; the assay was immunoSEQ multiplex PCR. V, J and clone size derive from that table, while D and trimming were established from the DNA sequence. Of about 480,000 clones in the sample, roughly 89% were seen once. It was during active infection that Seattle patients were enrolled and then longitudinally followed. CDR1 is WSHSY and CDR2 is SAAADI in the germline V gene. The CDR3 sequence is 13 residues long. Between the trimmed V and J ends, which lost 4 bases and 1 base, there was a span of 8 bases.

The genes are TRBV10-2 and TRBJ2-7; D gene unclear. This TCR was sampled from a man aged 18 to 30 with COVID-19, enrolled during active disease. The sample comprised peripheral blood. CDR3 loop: CASSGRISYEQYF. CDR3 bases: TGCGCCAGCAGTGGGCGGATATCCTACGAGCAGTACTTC.